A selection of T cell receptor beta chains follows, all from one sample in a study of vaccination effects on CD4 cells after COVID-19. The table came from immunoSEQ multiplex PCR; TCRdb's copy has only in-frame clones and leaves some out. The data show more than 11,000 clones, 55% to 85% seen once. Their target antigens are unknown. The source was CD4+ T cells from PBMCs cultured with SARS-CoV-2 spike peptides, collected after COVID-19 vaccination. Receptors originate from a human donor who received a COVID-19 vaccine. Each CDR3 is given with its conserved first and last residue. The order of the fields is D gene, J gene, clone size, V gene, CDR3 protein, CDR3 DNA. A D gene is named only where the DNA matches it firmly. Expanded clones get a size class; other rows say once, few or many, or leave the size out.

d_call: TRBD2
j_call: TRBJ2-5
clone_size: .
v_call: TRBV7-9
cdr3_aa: CASSLAAGGGETQYF
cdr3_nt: TGTGCCAGCAGCTTAGCGGCGGGAGGAGGGGAGACCCAGTACTTC

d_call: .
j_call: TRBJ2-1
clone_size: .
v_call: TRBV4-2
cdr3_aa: CASSQGVSLSNEQFF
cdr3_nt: TGTGCCAGCAGCCAAGGGGTTTCCCTTTCCAATGAGCAGTTCTTC

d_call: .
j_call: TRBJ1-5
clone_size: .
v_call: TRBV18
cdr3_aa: CASSPGARTADQPQHF
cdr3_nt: TGTGCCAGCTCACCAGGGGCGAGGACAGCCGATCAGCCCCAGCATTTT

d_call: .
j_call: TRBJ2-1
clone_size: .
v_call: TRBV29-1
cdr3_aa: CSSLGAGNNEQFF
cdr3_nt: TGCAGCTCACTGGGGGCCGGGAATAATGAGCAGTTCTTC

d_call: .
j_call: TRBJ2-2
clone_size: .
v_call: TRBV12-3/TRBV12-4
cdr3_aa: CASSFTGELFF
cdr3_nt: TGTGCCAGCAGTTTTACCGGGGAGCTGTTTTTT

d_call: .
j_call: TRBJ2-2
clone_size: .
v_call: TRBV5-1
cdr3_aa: CASSSDLGYTGELFF
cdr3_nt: TGCGCCAGCAGCTCGGACCTGGGGTACACCGGGGAGCTGTTTTTT

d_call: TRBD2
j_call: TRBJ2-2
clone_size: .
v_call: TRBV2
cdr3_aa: CASSGREGRSGELFF
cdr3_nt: TGTGCCAGCAGTGGGCGGGAGGGCCGGTCCGGGGAGCTGTTTTTT

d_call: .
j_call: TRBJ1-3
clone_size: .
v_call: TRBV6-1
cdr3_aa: CASSEHQASSGNTIYF
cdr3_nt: TGTGCCAGCAGTGAACATCAGGCCTCTTCTGGAAACACCATATATTTT

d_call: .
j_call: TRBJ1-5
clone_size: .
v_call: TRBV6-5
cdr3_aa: CASMPVTSNQPQHF
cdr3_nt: TGTGCCAGCATGCCGGTGACAAGCAATCAGCCCCAGCATTTT

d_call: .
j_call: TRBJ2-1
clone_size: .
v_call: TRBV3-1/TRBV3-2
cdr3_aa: CASSHLANEQFF
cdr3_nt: TGTGCCAGCAGCCACCTAGCCAATGAGCAGTTCTTC

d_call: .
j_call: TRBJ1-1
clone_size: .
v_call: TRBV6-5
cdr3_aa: CASKGQMNTEAFF
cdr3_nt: TGTGCCAGCAAGGGTCAGATGAACACTGAAGCTTTCTTT

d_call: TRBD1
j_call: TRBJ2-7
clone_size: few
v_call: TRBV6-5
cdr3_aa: CASSIQGTPPYEQYF
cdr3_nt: TGTGCCAGCAGTATACAGGGGACGCCGCCCTACGAGCAGTACTTC

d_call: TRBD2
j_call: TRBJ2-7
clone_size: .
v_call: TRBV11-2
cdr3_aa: CASSLDWTRASYEQYF
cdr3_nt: TGTGCCAGCAGCTTAGACTGGACTAGGGCCTCCTACGAGCAGTACTTC

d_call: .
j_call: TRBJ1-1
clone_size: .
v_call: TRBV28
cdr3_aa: CASSLNQGRGTEAFF
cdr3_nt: TGTGCCAGCAGTTTAAATCAGGGTAGGGGAACTGAAGCTTTCTTT

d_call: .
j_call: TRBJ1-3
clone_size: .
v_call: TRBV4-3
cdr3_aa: CASSQESSGNTIYF
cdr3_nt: TGCGCCAGCAGCCAAGAAAGCTCTGGAAACACCATATATTTT

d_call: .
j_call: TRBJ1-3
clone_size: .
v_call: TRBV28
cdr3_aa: CASSFRASSGNTIYF
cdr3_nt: TGTGCCAGCAGTTTTCGCGCGAGCTCTGGAAACACCATATATTTT

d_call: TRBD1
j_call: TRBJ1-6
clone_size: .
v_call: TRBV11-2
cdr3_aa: CASSLDPGQRPNSPLHF
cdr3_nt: TGTGCCAGCAGCTTAGATCCGGGACAGAGACCCAATTCACCCCTCCACTTT

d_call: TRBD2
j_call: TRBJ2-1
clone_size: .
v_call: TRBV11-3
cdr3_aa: CASSFSGGPYNEQFF
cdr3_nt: TGTGCCAGCAGCTTCAGCGGGGGCCCCTACAATGAGCAGTTCTTC

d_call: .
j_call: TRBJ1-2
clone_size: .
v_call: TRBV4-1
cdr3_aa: CASSQEAGKYGYTF
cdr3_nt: TGCGCCAGCAGCCAAGAGGCGGGAAAGTATGGCTACACCTTC

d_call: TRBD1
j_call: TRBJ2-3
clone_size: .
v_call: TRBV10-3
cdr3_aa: CAITSPGTGADTQYF
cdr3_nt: TGTGCCATCACCAGTCCCGGGACAGGTGCGGATACGCAGTATTTT

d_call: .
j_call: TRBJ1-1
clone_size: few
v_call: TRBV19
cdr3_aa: CASQRILNTEAFF
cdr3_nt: TGTGCCAGCCAGAGAATCTTGAACACTGAAGCTTTCTTT

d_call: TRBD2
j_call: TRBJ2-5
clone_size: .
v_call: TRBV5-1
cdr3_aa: CASNPSGLAAQTQYF
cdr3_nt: TGCGCCAGCAACCCTTCGGGACTAGCGGCCCAGACCCAGTACTTC

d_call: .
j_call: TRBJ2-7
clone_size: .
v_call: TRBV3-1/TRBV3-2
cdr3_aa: CASSQVRGTEQYF
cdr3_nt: TGTGCCAGCAGCCAAGTTAGGGGGACCGAGCAGTACTTC

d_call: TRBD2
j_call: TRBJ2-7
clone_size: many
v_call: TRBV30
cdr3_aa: CAWGGLAGGPTYEQYF
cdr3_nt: TGTGCCTGGGGGGGACTAGCGGGAGGGCCTACCTACGAGCAGTACTTC

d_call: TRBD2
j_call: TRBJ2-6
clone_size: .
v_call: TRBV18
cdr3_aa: CASSRVRAGASGANVLTF
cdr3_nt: TGTGCCAGCTCACGGGTTCGAGCGGGAGCCTCTGGGGCCAACGTCCTGACTTTC

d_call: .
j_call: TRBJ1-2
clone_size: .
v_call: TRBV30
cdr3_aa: CAWSVGGFGYGYTF
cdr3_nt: TGTGCCTGGAGTGTTGGGGGTTTTGGCTATGGCTACACCTTC

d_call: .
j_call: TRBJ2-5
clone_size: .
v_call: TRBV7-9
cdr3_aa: CASSLALRGQETQYF
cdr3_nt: TGTGCCAGCAGCTTAGCTCTCCGGGGGCAAGAGACCCAGTACTTC

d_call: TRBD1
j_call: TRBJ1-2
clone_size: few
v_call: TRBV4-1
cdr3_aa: CASSQLAGQDYGYTF
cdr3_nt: TGCGCCAGCAGCCAACTTGCGGGACAGGATTATGGCTACACCTTC

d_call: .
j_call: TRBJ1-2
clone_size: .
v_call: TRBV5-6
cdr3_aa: CASSLELTSATLSF
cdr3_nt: TGTGCCAGCAGCTTGGAACTTACCAGTGCCACTCTCTCCTTC

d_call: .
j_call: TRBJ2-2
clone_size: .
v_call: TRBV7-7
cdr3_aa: CASSPLPPGNTGELFF
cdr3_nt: TGTGCTAGCAGCCCCCTCCCCCCGGGTAACACCGGGGAGCTGTTTTTT

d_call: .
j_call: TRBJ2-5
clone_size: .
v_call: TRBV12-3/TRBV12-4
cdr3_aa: CASSRQGGTQYF
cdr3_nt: TGTGCCAGCAGTCGACAGGGAGGGACCCAGTACTTC

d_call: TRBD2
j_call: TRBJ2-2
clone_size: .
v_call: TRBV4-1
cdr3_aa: CASSQVAGGPSTGELFF
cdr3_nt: TGCGCCAGCAGCCAAGTGGCGGGGGGGCCCAGCACCGGGGAGCTGTTTTTT

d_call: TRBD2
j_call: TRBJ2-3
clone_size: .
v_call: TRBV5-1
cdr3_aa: CASSLELASGEDTQYF
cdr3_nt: TGCGCCAGCAGCTTGGAGCTCGCTAGCGGGGAAGATACGCAGTATTTT

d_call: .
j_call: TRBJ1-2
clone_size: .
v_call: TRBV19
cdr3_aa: CASSTGTKGGYTF
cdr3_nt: TGTGCCAGTAGTACCGGGACTAAAGGCGGCTACACCTTC

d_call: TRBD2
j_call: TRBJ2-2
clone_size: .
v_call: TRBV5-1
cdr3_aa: CASSLTSGRLTHGELFF
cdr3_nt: TGCGCCAGCAGCTTGACTAGCGGGAGGTTGACGCACGGGGAGCTGTTTTTT

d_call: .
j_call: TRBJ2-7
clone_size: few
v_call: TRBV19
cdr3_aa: CASSIMEGSGEQYF
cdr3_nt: TGTGCCAGTAGTATCATGGAGGGGTCAGGCGAGCAGTACTTC

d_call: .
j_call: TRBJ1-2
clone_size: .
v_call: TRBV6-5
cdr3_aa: CASSYAGLYGYTF
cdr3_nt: TGTGCCAGCAGTTACGCAGGACTATATGGCTACACCTTC

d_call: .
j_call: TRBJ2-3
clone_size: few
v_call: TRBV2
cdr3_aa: CAGIQRYTDTQYF
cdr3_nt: TGTGCCGGCATACAGCGGTACACAGATACGCAGTATTTT

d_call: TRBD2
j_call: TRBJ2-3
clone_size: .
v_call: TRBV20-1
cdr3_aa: CSASAGGPSDTQYF
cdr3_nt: TGCAGTGCTAGTGCGGGGGGGCCCTCAGATACGCAGTATTTT

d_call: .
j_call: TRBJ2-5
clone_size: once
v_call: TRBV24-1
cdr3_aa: CATSKKARGVIPGETQYF
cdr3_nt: TGTGCCACCAGTAAAAAGGCCAGGGGGGTTATTCCGGGAGAGACCCAGTACTTC

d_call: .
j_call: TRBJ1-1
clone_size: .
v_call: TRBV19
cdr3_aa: CASSASGGHRRTEAFF
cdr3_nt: TGTGCCAGTAGTGCGTCCGGGGGGCACCGCCGGACTGAAGCTTTCTTT

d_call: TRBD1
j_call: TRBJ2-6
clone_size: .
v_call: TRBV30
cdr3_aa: CAWSRQGVFYSGANVLTF
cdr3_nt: TGTGCCTGGAGTAGGCAGGGGGTCTTTTACTCTGGGGCCAACGTCCTGACTTTC

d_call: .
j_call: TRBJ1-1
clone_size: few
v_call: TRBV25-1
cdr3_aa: CASSAIYRDTEAFF
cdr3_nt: TGTGCCAGCAGTGCCATCTACAGGGACACTGAAGCTTTCTTT

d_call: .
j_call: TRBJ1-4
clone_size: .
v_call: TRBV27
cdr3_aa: CASSLTTSTNEKLFF
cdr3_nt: TGTGCCAGCAGTTTAACAACATCAACTAATGAAAAACTGTTTTTT

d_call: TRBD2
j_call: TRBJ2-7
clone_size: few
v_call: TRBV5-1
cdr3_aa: CASSLVGLTTYEQYF
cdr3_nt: TGCGCCAGCAGCTTGGTGGGACTAACAACCTACGAGCAGTACTTC

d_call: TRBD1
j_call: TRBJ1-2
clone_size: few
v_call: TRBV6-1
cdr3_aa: CASSQETGTGQRGYTF
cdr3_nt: TGTGCCAGCAGTCAAGAAACCGGGACAGGGCAACGGGGCTACACCTTC

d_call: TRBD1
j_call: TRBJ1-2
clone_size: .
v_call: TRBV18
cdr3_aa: CASSAGTGFAPPMGYTF
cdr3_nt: TGTGCCAGCTCAGCCGGGACAGGGTTTGCCCCTCCTATGGGCTACACCTTC

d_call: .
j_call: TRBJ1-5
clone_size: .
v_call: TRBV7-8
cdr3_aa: CASSLESGFTQPQHF
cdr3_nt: TGTGCCAGCAGCTTAGAGTCAGGGTTCACCCAGCCCCAGCATTTT

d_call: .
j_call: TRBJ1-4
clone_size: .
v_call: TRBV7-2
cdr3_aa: CASSADPVLEKLFF
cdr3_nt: TGTGCCAGCAGCGCCGACCCGGTCCTGGAAAAACTGTTTTTT

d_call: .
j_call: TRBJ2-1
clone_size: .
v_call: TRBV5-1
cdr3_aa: CASSLEASSYNEQFF
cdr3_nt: TGCGCCAGCAGCTTGGAGGCTAGCAGCTACAATGAGCAGTTCTTC

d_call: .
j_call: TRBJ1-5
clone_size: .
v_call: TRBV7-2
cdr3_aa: CASSLARGAQPQHF
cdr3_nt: TGTGCCAGCAGCTTAGCGCGGGGAGCTCAGCCCCAGCATTTT

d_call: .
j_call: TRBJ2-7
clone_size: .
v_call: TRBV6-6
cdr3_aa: CASSPPREGGYYEQYF
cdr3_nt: TGTGCCAGCAGCCCCCCGCGTGAGGGGGGCTATTACGAGCAGTACTTC

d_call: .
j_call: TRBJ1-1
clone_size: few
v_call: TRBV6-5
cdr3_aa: CASTTGGLNTEAFF
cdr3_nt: TGTGCCAGCACCACGGGAGGACTTAACACTGAAGCTTTCTTT

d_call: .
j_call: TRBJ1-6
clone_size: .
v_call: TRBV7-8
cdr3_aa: CASSLAPAPISPLHF
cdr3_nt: TGTGCCAGCAGCTTAGCCCCAGCGCCGATTTCACCCCTCCACTTT

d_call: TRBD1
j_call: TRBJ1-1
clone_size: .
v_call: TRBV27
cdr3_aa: CASSLDRGRTEAFF
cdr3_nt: TGTGCCAGCAGTTTAGACAGGGGGCGCACTGAAGCTTTCTTT

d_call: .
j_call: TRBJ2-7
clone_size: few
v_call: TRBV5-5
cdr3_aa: CASSLRAGSYEQYF
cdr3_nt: TGTGCCAGCAGCTTGCGGGCCGGATCCTACGAGCAGTACTTC

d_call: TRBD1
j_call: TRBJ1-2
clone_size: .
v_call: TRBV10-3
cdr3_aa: CAITTGNYGYTF
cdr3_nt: TGTGCCATCACGACAGGGAACTATGGCTACACCTTC

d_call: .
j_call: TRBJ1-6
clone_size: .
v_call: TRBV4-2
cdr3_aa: CASSQVRSGADNSPLHF
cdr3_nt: TGTGCCAGCAGCCAAGTAAGATCGGGGGCTGATAATTCACCCCTCCACTTT